Given below is one T cell receptor beta chain in context. The CDR3 runs 12 residues. V was clipped by 4 bases and J by 4 bases; unmatched bases: 1. The data originate from a study of blood T cell repertoires in COVID-19. Across the whole study: Acute-phase and convalescent COVID-19 samples originated in the United States, Italy and Spain. PBMCs, B-cell-depleted T cells, or T cells were the source of the cDNA or gDNA that made up the material.

As processed by the authors: Amplification with reference gene primers provided the estimates of nucleated cell counts. Profiled with immunoSEQ multiplex PCR; TCRdb holds only in-frame clones, not every one. V and J calls plus clone size are reproduced from that table; the DNA served to infer D and trimming. The sample consists of roughly 150,000 clones, 85% to 90% of them appearing once. This TCR derives from a man between 50 and 59 years old who had recovered from COVID-19. The V call is TRBV12-3 or TRBV12-4, the J call TRBJ2-7; TRBD1 agrees at 7 bases. Sequencing used peripheral blood. The CDR3 DNA sequence: TGTGCCAGCAGTTCCAGGGGGTACGAGCAGTACTTC. Residues: CASSSRGYEQYF.